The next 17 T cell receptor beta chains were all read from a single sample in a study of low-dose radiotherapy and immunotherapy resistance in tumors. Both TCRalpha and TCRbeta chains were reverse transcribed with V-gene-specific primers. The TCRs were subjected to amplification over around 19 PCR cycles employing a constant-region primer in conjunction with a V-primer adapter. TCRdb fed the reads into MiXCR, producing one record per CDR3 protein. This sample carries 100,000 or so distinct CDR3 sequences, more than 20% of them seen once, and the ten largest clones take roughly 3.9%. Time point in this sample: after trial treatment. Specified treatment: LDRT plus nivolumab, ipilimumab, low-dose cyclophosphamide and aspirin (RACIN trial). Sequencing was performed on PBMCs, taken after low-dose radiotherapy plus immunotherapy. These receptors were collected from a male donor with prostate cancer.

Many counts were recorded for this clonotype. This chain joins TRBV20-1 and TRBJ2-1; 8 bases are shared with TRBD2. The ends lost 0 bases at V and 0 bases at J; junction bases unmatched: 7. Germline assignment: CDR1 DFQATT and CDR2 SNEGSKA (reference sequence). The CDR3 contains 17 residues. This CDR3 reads CSARDSERGSSYNEQFF. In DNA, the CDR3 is TGCAGTGCTAGAGATTCGGAGCGGGGGAGCTCCTACAATGAGCAGTTCTTC.

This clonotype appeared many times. The CDR3 spells CASSQGQGNSPLHF. The CDR3, as DNA: TGCGCCAGCAGCCAAGGACAGGGTAATTCACCCCTCCACTTT. This chain joins TRBV4-1 and TRBJ1-6; 7 bases map to TRBD1. Germline CDR1 and CDR2: MGHRA and YSYEKL. V trimming: 1 base; J trimming: 6 bases; junction bases outside the gene matches: 0. The CDR3 runs to 14 residues.

The CDR3 coding sequence is TGTGCCAGCAGCCCCGCGGCAGGGTACAGGGATACGCAGTATTTT. Protein product: CASSPAAGYRDTQYF. The V gene is TRBV3-1, the J gene TRBJ2-3; D perhaps matches TRBD1 (5 bases). The CDR3 is 15 amino acids. V was clipped by 4 bases and J by 6 bases, with 17 bases between them. Germline assignment: CDR1 LGHDT and CDR2 YNNKEL (reference sequence).

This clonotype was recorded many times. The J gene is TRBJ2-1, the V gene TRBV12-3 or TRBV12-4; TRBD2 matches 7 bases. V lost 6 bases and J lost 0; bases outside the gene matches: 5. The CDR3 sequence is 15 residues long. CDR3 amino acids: CASSPTGGSYNEQFF. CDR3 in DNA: TGTGCCAGCAGCCCTACGGGGGGCTCCTACAATGAGCAGTTCTTC.

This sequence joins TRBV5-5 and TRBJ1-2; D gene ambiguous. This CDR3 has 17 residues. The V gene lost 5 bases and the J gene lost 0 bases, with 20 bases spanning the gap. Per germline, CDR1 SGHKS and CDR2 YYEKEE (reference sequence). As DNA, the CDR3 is TGTGCCAGCAGTGAAGCCGACGGCGGCGGCGCTAACTATGGCTACACCTTC. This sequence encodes CASSEADGGGANYGYTF. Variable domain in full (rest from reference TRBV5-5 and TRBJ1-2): DAGVTQSPTHLIKTRGQQVTLRCSPISGHKSVSWYQQVLGQGPQFIFQYYEKEERGRGNFPDRFSARQFPNYSSELNVNALLLGDSALYLCASSEADGGGANYGYTFGSGTRLTVV.

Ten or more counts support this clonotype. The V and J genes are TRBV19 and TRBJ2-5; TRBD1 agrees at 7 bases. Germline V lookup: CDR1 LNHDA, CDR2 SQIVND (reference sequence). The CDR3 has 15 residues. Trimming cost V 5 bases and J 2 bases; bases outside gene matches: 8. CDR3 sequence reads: CASSPRGQTQETQYF. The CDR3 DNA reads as TGTGCCAGTAGTCCTCGGGGACAGACACAAGAGACCCAGTACTTC.

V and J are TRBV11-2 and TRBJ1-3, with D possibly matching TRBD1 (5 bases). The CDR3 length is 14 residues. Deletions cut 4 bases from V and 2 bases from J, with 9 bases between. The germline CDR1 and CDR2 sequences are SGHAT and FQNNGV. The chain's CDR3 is CASSSGTAGNTIYF. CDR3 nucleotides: TGTGCCAGCAGCTCGGGGACGGCTGGAAACACCATATATTTT.

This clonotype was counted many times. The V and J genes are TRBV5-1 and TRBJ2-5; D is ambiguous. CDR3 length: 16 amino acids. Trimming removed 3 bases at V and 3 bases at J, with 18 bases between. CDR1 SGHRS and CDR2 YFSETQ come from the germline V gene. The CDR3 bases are TGCGCCAGCAGCTCGCCGCCGGGCAGCCGAAAAGAGACCCAGTACTTC. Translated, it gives CASSSPPGSRKETQYF. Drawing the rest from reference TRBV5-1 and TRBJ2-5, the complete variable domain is KAGVTQTPRYLIKTRGQQVTLSCSPISGHRSVSWYQQTPGQGLQFLFEYFSETQRNKGNFPGRFSGRQFSNSRSEMNVSTLELGDSALYLCASSSPPGSRKETQYFGPGTRLLVL.

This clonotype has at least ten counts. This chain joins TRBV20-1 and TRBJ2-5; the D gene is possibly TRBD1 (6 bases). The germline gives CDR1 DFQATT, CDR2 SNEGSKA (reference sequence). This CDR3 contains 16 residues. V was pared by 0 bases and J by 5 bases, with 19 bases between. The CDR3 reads CSARDVWQGIRETQYF. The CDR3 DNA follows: TGCAGTGCTAGAGATGTCTGGCAGGGGATAAGGGAGACCCAGTACTTC.

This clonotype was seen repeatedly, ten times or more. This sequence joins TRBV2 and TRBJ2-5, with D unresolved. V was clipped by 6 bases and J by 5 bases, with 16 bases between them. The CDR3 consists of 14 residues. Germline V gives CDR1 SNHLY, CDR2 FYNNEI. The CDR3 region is CASSVGPERETQYF. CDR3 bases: TGTGCCAGCAGCGTCGGACCCGAGCGCGAGACCCAGTACTTC.

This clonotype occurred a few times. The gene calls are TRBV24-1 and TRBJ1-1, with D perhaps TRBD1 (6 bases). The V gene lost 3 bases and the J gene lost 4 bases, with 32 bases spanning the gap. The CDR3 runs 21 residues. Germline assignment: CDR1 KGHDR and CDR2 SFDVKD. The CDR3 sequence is CATSDRGQPDRFVACGTEAFF. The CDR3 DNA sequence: TGTGCCACCAGTGATCGCGGCCAGCCCGACAGGTTTGTAGCGTGTGGCACTGAAGCTTTCTTT.

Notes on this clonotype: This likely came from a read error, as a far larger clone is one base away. The CDR3 DNA is TGTGCCTGCAGTCTTGGACATAACAATGAGCAGTTCTTC. Translated, it gives CACSLGHNNEQFF. This chain joins TRBV7-9 and TRBJ2-1, with D possibly being TRBD1 (5 bases). The length of the CDR3 is 13 residues. Germline CDR1 SEHNR, CDR2 FQNEAQ (reference sequence).

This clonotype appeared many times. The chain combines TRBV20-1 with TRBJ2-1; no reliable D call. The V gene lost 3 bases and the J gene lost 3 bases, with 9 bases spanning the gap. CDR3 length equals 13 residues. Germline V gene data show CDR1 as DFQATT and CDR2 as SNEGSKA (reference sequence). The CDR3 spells CSASGRFYNEQFF. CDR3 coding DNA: TGCAGTGCTAGCGGCCGGTTCTACAATGAGCAGTTCTTC.

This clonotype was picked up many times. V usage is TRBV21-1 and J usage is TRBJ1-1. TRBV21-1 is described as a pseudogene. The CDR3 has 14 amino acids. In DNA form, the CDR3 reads TGTGCCAGCAGCTTGGCGGCTCGGAACACTGAAGCTTTCTTT. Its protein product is CASSLAARNTEAFF.

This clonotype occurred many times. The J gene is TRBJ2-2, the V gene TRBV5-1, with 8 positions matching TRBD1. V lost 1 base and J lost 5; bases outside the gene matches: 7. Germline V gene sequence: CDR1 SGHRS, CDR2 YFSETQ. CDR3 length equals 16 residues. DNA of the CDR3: TGCGCCAGCAGCTTGTCAGGGGGCGCGGGAACCGGGGAGCTGTTTTTT. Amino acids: CASSLSGGAGTGELFF.

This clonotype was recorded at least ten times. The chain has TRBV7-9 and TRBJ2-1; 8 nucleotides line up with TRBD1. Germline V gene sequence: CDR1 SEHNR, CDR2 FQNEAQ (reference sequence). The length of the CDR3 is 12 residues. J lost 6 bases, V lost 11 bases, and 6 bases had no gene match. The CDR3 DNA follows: TGTGCCTGTGGGACAGGTCCCAATGAGCAGTTCTTC. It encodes CACGTGPNEQFF.

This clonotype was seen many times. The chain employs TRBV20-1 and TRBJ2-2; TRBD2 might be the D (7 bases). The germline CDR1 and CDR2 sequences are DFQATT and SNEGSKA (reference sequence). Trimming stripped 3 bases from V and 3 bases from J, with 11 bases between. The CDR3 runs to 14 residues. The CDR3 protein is CSARGGRDTGELFF. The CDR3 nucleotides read TGCAGTGCTAGGGGGGGGCGCGACACCGGGGAGCTGTTTTTT.